These T cell receptor beta chains were read from a single sample in a study of T cells in tuberculosis. Using immunoSEQ multiplex PCR, the repertoire was profiled, and TCRdb retains in-frame clones only, with some absent. This table holds some 28,000 clones, around 87% found once. The sequenced sample consisted of PBMCs. The source is a donor between 10 and 29 years old with latent tuberculosis or without tuberculosis infection. Each CDR3 is given with its conserved first and last residue.

v_gene,j_gene,CDR3aa
TRBV7-2,TRBJ1-2,CASSSPSYRAPIYGYTF
TRBV6-4,TRBJ1-5,CASGAYFWAGKGQPQHF
TRBV7-9,TRBJ2-5,CASSSGLAGQETQYF
TRBV28,TRBJ2-7,CASSTVRGYEQYF
TRBV2,TRBJ1-2,CASKRGRTGWNYGYTF
TRBV7-9,TRBJ1-1,CASSFLGREAFF
TRBV28,TRBJ2-4,CASSPTSGNRNIQYF
TRBV6-5,TRBJ2-2,CASSRGGAKAGELFF
TRBV7-2,TRBJ1-6,CASSQGDRGSPLHF
TRBV9,TRBJ1-6,CASSGRQGPNSPLHF
TRBV6-1,TRBJ1-2,CASVRDRVNYGYTF
TRBV4-1,TRBJ1-4,CASSQTGGGKLFF
TRBV19,TRBJ1-4,CAAKDSGETNEKLFF
TRBV25-1,TRBJ1-1,CASRGPNTEAFF
TRBV28,TRBJ1-2,CASSLLQGDGGYTF
TRBV6-5,TRBJ1-1,CASSQGPNTEAFF
TRBV9,TRBJ1-4,CASSVDQGFEKLFF
TRBV6-1,TRBJ2-1,CATGTGDYNEQFF
TRBV2,TRBJ2-1,CASSRQGSNYNEQFF
TRBV25-1,TRBJ2-5,CASSESGQGVQETQYF
TRBV7-3,TRBJ2-1,CASSLSGLARNNEQFF
TRBV27,TRBJ1-2,CASREVGAGYTF
TRBV7-9,TRBJ1-4,CASSLAASGYNEKLFF
TRBV2,TRBJ1-1,CASSAQGEWEAFF
TRBV5-1,TRBJ1-1,CASSLVGRGTEAFF
TRBV28,TRBJ2-2,CASRRGGAVTGELFF
TRBV29-1,TRBJ2-2,CSVEHDRVPGELFF
TRBV25-1,TRBJ2-7,CASSEQGSFEQYF
TRBV5-4,TRBJ2-5,CASSPQAGGIETQYF
TRBV27,TRBJ2-1,CASSLGGLTEQFF
TRBV5-4,TRBJ1-1,CASSLLGGHIEAFF
TRBV27,TRBJ1-2,CASSTRDQGGCTF
TRBV4-3,TRBJ1-1,CASSQERNTEAFF
TRBV28,TRBJ1-5,CATPGEGPKNQPQHF
TRBV19,TRBJ2-6,CASSIGRGAYSGANVLTF
TRBV7-6,TRBJ1-3,CASSLGRGGNTIYF
TRBV27,TRBJ1-4,CASSLTGNSEKLFF
TRBV7-2,TRBJ2-2,CASSLVGGNTGELFF
TRBV6-1,TRBJ2-4,CASRRDRSKNIQYF
TRBV7-8,TRBJ2-5,CASSLGRKTSGETQYF
TRBV6-5,TRBJ2-7,CASSYYSGVDEQYF
TRBV25-1,TRBJ2-2,CASSDGLAGGTGELFF
TRBV5-8,TRBJ2-3,CASSLVLGMDTQYF
TRBV2,TRBJ2-1,CASSESLFNEQFF
TRBV10-3,TRBJ2-1,CAISELAGVTYNEQFF
TRBV7-9,TRBJ2-3,CASSLEGVDTQYF
TRBV15,TRBJ2-1,CATRAAGWGGEQFF
TRBV10-2,TRBJ1-6,CASRDKRNSPLHF
TRBV27,TRBJ2-5,CASSLLRGALETQYF
TRBV7-2,TRBJ1-1,CASRTSGGTEAFF
TRBV4-1,TRBJ2-2,CASSQPSGNTGELFF
TRBV25-1,TRBJ1-5,CASSEEGKPQHF
TRBV29-1,TRBJ1-2,CSVMTSTNYGYTF
TRBV7-2,TRBJ1-1,CASSPGGGWGEEGNTEAFF
TRBV7-8,TRBJ1-2,CASSAEPTGYGYTF